The 28 T cell receptor beta chains reported below all come from one sample, sequenced in a study of tumor T cells in aggressive B-cell lymphoma. This table comes from immunoSEQ multiplex PCR, and its TCRdb copy is limited to in-frame clones, with some not included. Here the sample spans 6,000 or so clones, about three quarters being singletons. The sequencing input was tumor tissue. These receptor sequences come from an adult with diffuse large B cell lymphoma.

The chain carries TRBV9 and TRBJ2-5, with 8 bases identical to TRBD2. The CDR3 spans 15 residues. Germline loops: CDR1 SGDLS, CDR2 YYNGEE. Germline trimming cut 0 bases from V and 4 bases from J; bases unmatched to any gene: 5. In DNA, the CDR3 is TGTGCCAGCAGCGTAGCTCCGGGGGGGGGAGAGACCCAGTACTTC. Encoded protein: CASSVAPGGGETQYF. Using reference TRBV9 and TRBJ2-5 for the parts outside the CDR3, the full variable domain is DSGVTQTPKHLITATGQRVTLRCSPRSGDLSVYWYQQSLDQGLQFLIQYYNGEERAKGNILERFSAQQFPDLHSELNLSSLELGDSALYFCASSVAPGGGETQYFGPGTRLLVL.

The V call is TRBV5-4, the J call TRBJ2-3; no reliable D call. V lost 4 bases to trimming and J lost 3 bases, with 9 bases between them. This CDR3 has 13 residues. CDR1 and CDR2 from the germline V gene are SGHNT and YYREEE (reference sequence). The CDR3 nucleotides read TGTGCCAGCAGCGACCACTATACAGATACGCAGTATTTT. Encoded protein: CASSDHYTDTQYF.

The chain links TRBV10-3 to TRBJ2-7; D may be TRBD2 (7 bases). The V and J ends lost 8 bases and 2 bases respectively, with 13 bases between them. The CDR3 is made up of 13 amino acids. Germline loops: CDR1 ENHRY, CDR2 SYGVKD. CDR3 sequence reads: CAIGGGGTYEQYF. The CDR3 nucleotides read TGTGCCATCGGGGGCGGGGGCACCTACGAGCAGTACTTC.

The chain recombines TRBV11-2 with TRBJ2-5; 8 bases line up with TRBD2. Judging by the DNA end, TRBJ2-7 fits better; the J call may be wrong. Germline CDR1 reads SGHAT; CDR2 reads FQNNGV. The CDR3 consists of 14 residues. The CDR3, as DNA: TGTGCCAGCAGCGAAGCGGGAGCGAACTACGAGCAGTACTTC. Its translation: CASSEAGANYEQYF.

The rearrangement uses TRBV27 and TRBJ2-1; D may be TRBD2 (5 bases). The CDR3 consists of 15 residues. V dropped 1 base and J dropped 0 bases, with 7 bases sitting between them. Germline CDR1 reads MNHEY; CDR2 reads SMNVEV (reference sequence). In nucleotides, the CDR3 is TGTGCCAGCAGTTTATTGAGCGGCTCCTACAATGAGCAGTTCTTC. Translating gives CASSLLSGSYNEQFF.

This clone has a handful of counts. The chain links TRBV9 to TRBJ2-7; 12 bases fit TRBD2. Trimming cost V 3 bases and J 0 bases; bases outside gene matches: 4. There are 16 residues in the CDR3. Germline CDR1 SGDLS, CDR2 YYNGEE. The DNA for the CDR3 is TGTGCCAGCAGCGACGGGACTAGCGGGCCCTCCTACGAGCAGTACTTC. It is translated as CASSDGTSGPSYEQYF. Supplemented by reference TRBV9 and TRBJ2-7, the full variable domain reads DSGVTQTPKHLITATGQRVTLRCSPRSGDLSVYWYQQSLDQGLQFLIQYYNGEERAKGNILERFSAQQFPDLHSELNLSSLELGDSALYFCASSDGTSGPSYEQYFGPGTRLTVT.

The genes are TRBV7-2 and TRBJ2-7; 8 bases match TRBD1. With V trimmed by 1 base and J by 2 bases, 4 bases remained unmatched. The CDR3 sequence is 15 residues long. Germline CDR1 is SGHTA and CDR2 is FQGNSA. The CDR3 here is CASSLVRTGPYEQYF. The CDR3 DNA reads TGTGCCAGCAGCTTAGTACGGACAGGGCCCTACGAGCAGTACTTC.

This clone was counted a few times. The chain links TRBV27 to TRBJ2-7, with no clear D. The V and J ends lost 3 bases and 3 bases respectively, with 9 bases between them. CDR1 and CDR2 (germline): MNHEY, SMNVEV (reference sequence). There are 13 residues in the CDR3. CDR3: CASSFNSYYEQYF. CDR3 bases: TGTGCCAGCAGTTTTAATAGCTACTACGAGCAGTACTTC.

The chain joins TRBV30 to TRBJ1-1, with 8 bases fitting TRBD1. Trimming took 2 bases from V and 3 from J; bases not matched to a gene: 11. From germline, CDR1 is GTSNPN and CDR2 SVGIG (reference sequence). This CDR3 contains 16 residues. The CDR3: CAWSPWTGKEDTEAFF. Written as DNA, the CDR3 is TGTGCCTGGAGTCCCTGGACAGGGAAGGAGGACACTGAAGCTTTCTTT. The full variable domain, its missing parts supplied by reference TRBV30 and TRBJ1-1, is SQTIHQWPATLVQPVGSPLSLECTVEGTSNPNLYWYRQAAGRGLQLLFYSVGIGQISSEVPQNLSASRPQDRQFILSSKKLLLSDSGFYLCAWSPWTGKEDTEAFFGQGTRLTVV.

In its sample, this clone was seen a few times. This rearrangement joins TRBV19 to TRBJ1-1, with 8 bases that match TRBD1. The germline V gene has CDR1 LNHDA and CDR2 SQIVND (reference sequence). The CDR3 runs to 14 residues. V lost 5 bases, J lost 6 bases, and 8 bases stayed unmatched. CDR3 coding DNA: TGTGCCAGTAGTTCCTGGACAGGGCAACCTGAAGCTTTCTTT. Translated, it gives CASSSWTGQPEAFF. Full variable domain (missing parts from reference TRBV19 and TRBJ1-1): DGGITQSPKYLFRKEGQNVTLSCEQNLNHDAMYWYRQDPGQGLRLIYYSQIVNDFQKGDIAEGYSVSREKKESFPLTVTSAQKNPTAFYLCASSSWTGQPEAFFGQGTRLTVV.

The count of this clone is one. The chain combines TRBV2 with TRBJ1-4; D gene ambiguous. CDR1 and CDR2 (germline): SNHLY, FYNNEI. The CDR3 length is 14 residues. V dropped 9 bases and J dropped 0 bases, with 11 bases sitting between them. Here the CDR3 DNA reads TGTGCCAGTTTGCGACTCGCAACTAATGAAAAACTGTTTTTT. It translates to CASLRLATNEKLFF.

This clone was seen just once. The chain joins TRBV11-3 to TRBJ2-7, with TRBD1 as a possible D gene (6 bases). Germline assignment: CDR1 SGHNT and CDR2 YENEEA. V shed 5 bases and J shed 1 base, with 15 bases lying between them. CDR3 size: 15 residues. CDR3 sequence (DNA): TGTGCCAGCAGCCTCCAGACAGGAGGTTCCTACGAGCAGTACTTC. It yields the protein CASSLQTGGSYEQYF.

This clone was recorded a few times. This chain links TRBV28 with TRBJ1-2, with D possibly TRBD1 on 5 matching bases. Germline V gene sequence: CDR1 MDHEN, CDR2 SYDVKM. V gave up 6 bases and J gave up 8 bases, with 10 bases separating them. This CDR3 region has 11 residues. CDR3 in DNA: TGTGCCAGCAGGGGGTGGGGCGGCTACACCTTC. Its translation: CASRGWGGYTF.

The rearrangement uses TRBV28 and TRBJ1-5; the match to TRBD1 covers 7 bases. Looked up from germline, CDR1 is MDHEN and CDR2 is SYDVKM. With 5 bases clipped from V and 4 bases from J, the junction kept 5 bases outside the gene matches. This CDR3 comprises 14 residues. The CDR3: CASSTQDRNQPQHF. DNA of the CDR3: TGTGCCAGCAGTACCCAGGACAGGAATCAGCCCCAGCATTTT.

The chain carries TRBV11-2 and TRBJ2-7, with 9 bases identical to TRBD1. CDR1 and CDR2 from the germline V gene are SGHAT and FQNNGV. With 5 bases clipped from V and 12 bases from J, the junction kept 14 bases outside the gene matches. This CDR3 contains 14 residues. Here the CDR3 reads CASSEGQGTWVLYF. The DNA of the CDR3 is TGTGCCAGCAGCGAGGGACAGGGTACCTGGGTCCTGTACTTC.

The chain has TRBV10-3 and TRBJ2-4; 10 bases are a match to TRBD2. CDR3 size: 17 residues. V lost 2 bases and J lost 2; bases outside the gene matches: 6. In germline, CDR1 is ENHRY, CDR2 SYGVKD. In nucleotides, the CDR3 is TGTGCCATCAGTGAGCGGTCTAGCGGGAGTACCAAAAACATTCAGTACTTC. Translating it yields CAISERSSGSTKNIQYF.

V usage is TRBV27 and J usage is TRBJ2-1; maybe TRBD2 (6 bases). Trimming took off 6 bases at V and 1 base at J, with 7 bases between the two ends. The CDR3 spans 13 residues. Germline V gene sequence: CDR1 MNHEY, CDR2 SMNVEV (reference sequence). The CDR3 sequence is CASRAGSYNEQFF. The CDR3 bases are TGTGCCAGCAGGGCGGGATCCTACAATGAGCAGTTCTTC.

The rearrangement uses TRBV7-9 and TRBJ2-7, with D maybe TRBD2 (5 bases). This CDR3 has 17 residues. Germline CDR1 reads SEHNR; CDR2 reads FQNEAQ (reference sequence). V was cut by 0 bases and J by 5 bases, with 20 bases left in between. The CDR3 bases are TGTGCCAGCAGCTTAGCACTTAAAGGTCCGGGGTTGGACGAGCAGTACTTC. Translation gives CASSLALKGPGLDEQYF.

This clone was detected only a few times. V and J are TRBV7-9 and TRBJ2-2, with a tentative D call TRBD2 (6 bases). CDR1 SEHNR and CDR2 FQNEAQ come from the germline V gene (reference sequence). The CDR3 is made up of 16 amino acids. V shed 6 bases and J shed 3 bases, with 17 bases lying between them. The chain's CDR3 is CASSPGGGAHTGELFF. The CDR3 coding sequence is TGTGCCAGCAGTCCCGGTGGCGGGGCGCACACCGGGGAGCTGTTTTTT.

The chain joins TRBV7-2 to TRBJ2-7, with TRBD2 matching over 10 bases. The CDR3 contains 15 residues. The germline CDR1 and CDR2 sequences are SGHTA and FQGNSA. V lost 4 bases to trimming and J lost 0 bases; unmatched junction nucleotides: 3. The CDR3 bases are TGTGCCAGCAGCTATGGACTAGCGGCCTCCTACGAGCAGTACTTC. The encoded protein is CASSYGLAASYEQYF.

To note about this clone: This specimen includes other DNA sequences encoding the same CDR3. The chain uses TRBV29-1 and TRBJ2-2, with D perhaps TRBD2 (6 bases). Germline loops: CDR1 SQVTM, CDR2 ANQGSEA. The CDR3 has 15 residues. Trimming removed 2 bases at V and 0 bases at J, with 10 bases between. In DNA form, the CDR3 reads TGCAGCGTTGAACCTAGCGACACGAACACCGGGGAGCTGTTTTTT. Its protein is CSVEPSDTNTGELFF.

This clone was observed a handful of times. CDR3 nucleotide sequence: TGTGCCAGCAGCTACTCCCTGGACAGGGGAGGAGAGACCCAGTACTTC. Translated: CASSYSLDRGGETQYF. The V call is TRBV7-9, the J call TRBJ2-5; 9 bases match TRBD1. This CDR3 region has 16 residues. CDR1 is SEHNR, CDR2 FQNEAQ, per germline (reference sequence). The junction had 10 bases not matched to a gene; V was cut back by 4 bases and J by 4 bases.

The chain recombines TRBV7-2 with TRBJ2-3, with D unclear. Trimming cost V 1 base and J 2 bases, with 4 bases left between them. From germline, CDR1 is SGHTA and CDR2 FQGNSA. The length of the CDR3 is 13 residues. The CDR3 region has the DNA TGTGCCAGCAGCTTAGACAACACAGATACGCAGTATTTT. As protein: CASSLDNTDTQYF. Together with reference TRBV7-2 and TRBJ2-3, the CDR3 gives the full variable domain: GAGVSQSPSNKVTEKGKDVELRCDPISGHTALYWYRQSLGQGLEFLIYFQGNSAPDKSGLPSDRFSAERTGGSVSTLTIQRTQQEDSAVYLCASSLDNTDTQYFGPGTRLTVL.

This clone was counted a few times. CDR3 sequence (DNA): TGTGCCAGCAGCGTTCCTAACGAGCAGTACTTC. Translating gives CASSVPNEQYF. This chain joins TRBV9 and TRBJ2-7; no definite D call. Trimming removed 2 bases at V and 5 bases at J, with 5 bases between. This CDR3 comprises 11 residues. The germline gives CDR1 SGDLS, CDR2 YYNGEE.

The chain employs TRBV11-3 and TRBJ1-5; perhaps TRBD1 as D (6 bases). Germline CDR1 reads SGHNT; CDR2 reads YENEEA. This CDR3 comprises 12 residues. V was clipped by 4 bases and J by 9 bases, with 10 bases between them. The CDR3, as DNA: TGTGCCAGCAGCTCAGGGGTAGGGCCCCAGCATTTT. It encodes CASSSGVGPQHF. The whole variable domain, remainder taken from reference TRBV11-3 and TRBJ1-5, is EAGVVQSPRYKIIEKKQPVAFWCNPISGHNTLYWYLQNLGQGPELLIRYENEEAVDDSQLPKDRFSAERLKGVDSTLKIQPAELGDSAVYLCASSSGVGPQHFGDGTRLSIL.

The V gene is TRBV2, the J gene TRBJ2-5; tentative D call: TRBD1 (6 bases). The germline gives CDR1 SNHLY, CDR2 FYNNEI. V was shortened by 7 bases and J by 4 bases, with 10 bases between the two germline ends. CDR3 length: 12 amino acids. The DNA for the CDR3 is TGTGCCAGCATGGAACAGGGAGAGACCCAGTACTTC. The encoded protein is CASMEQGETQYF.

The rearrangement uses TRBV6-1 and TRBJ2-7; weak D call: TRBD2 (6 bases). In germline, CDR1 is MNHNS, CDR2 SASEGT. The V end lost 3 bases, the J end lost 3 bases, and 6 bases lay between the germline ends. The CDR3 is made up of 12 amino acids. CDR3 DNA: TGTGCCAGCAGTGAGCGGGGCTACGAGCAGTACTTC. Its protein product is CASSERGYEQYF.

J is TRBJ1-6 and V is TRBV28; 9 bases are shared with TRBD1. Per germline, CDR1 MDHEN and CDR2 SYDVKM. The CDR3 is 14 residues long. Trimming cost V 10 bases and J 7 bases; bases outside gene matches: 8. The chain's CDR3 is CATDRGSVNSPLHF. In nucleotides, the CDR3 is TGTGCCACCGACAGGGGGTCTGTGAATTCACCCCTCCACTTT.